This TCR beta chain comes out of a study of beta chain features in type 1 diabetes. Study-level findings and limits: The study found moderately but significantly shorter TCRB CDR3s in all four CD4+ subsets of Type 1 diabetes patients.

A note on this clone: Antigen specificity is unknown.

V lost 6 bases and J 4 bases, leaving 10 bases between the germline ends. Germline-derived CDR1 and CDR2 are LNHDA and SQIVND (reference sequence). This CDR3 comprises 13 residues. Researchers reported sorting CD4+ naive, central memory, regulatory and stem cell-like memory cells via CD45RO/CCR7/CD25/CD127/CD95/CD27. Sequencing targeted expressed TCRB transcripts, as all isolated RNA had been reverse transcribed. Measured with immunoSEQ multiplex PCR; TCRdb has only the in-frame clones, and not every one. The sample lists around 710,000 clones; roughly 12% were seen once. The receptor was isolated from a man aged 25 to 40 with type 1 diabetes. The source material was naive CD4+ T cells from blood. This chain links TRBV19 with TRBJ2-1; D not certain. The CDR3 loop is CASRMSLYNEQFF. The DNA of the CDR3 is TGTGCCAGTAGAATGTCGCTATACAATGAGCAGTTCTTC.